The 10 T cell receptor beta chains reported below all come from one sample, sequenced in a study of OX40 agonist ivuxolimab in advanced cancers. Here immunoSEQ multiplex PCR was the method, and the copy in TCRdb shows in-frame clones only, minus some. In the table there are over 95,000 clones, around nine tenths of which are singletons. The specimen comprised CD4+ or CD8+ T cells sorted from blood, sampled in a trial of the OX40 agonist ivuxolimab. The receptors here all came from an adult with an advanced solid tumor such as melanoma, head and neck, liver or kidney cancer.

This clone was seen once. The rearrangement joins TRBV28 to TRBJ2-5; 9 positions match TRBD2. The CDR3 is 15 amino acids. The germline V gene has CDR1 MDHEN and CDR2 SYDVKM. The V segment lost 7 bases and the J segment 2 bases; nucleotides outside the gene matches: 8. CDR3 in DNA: TGTGCCAGCAACCCATCTAGCGGGGTACAAGAGACCCAGTACTTC. It is translated as CASNPSSGVQETQYF.

The rearrangement uses TRBV7-9 and TRBJ1-6; D is unresolved. Germline V gene lookup returns CDR1 SEHNR and CDR2 FQNEAQ (reference sequence). Between the trimmed V and J ends, which lost 6 bases and 7 bases, there was a span of 10 bases. The length of the CDR3 is 13 residues. The CDR3 loop reads CASRELANSPLHF. CDR3 in DNA: TGTGCCAGCAGGGAGCTAGCGAATTCACCCCTCCACTTT.

The rearrangement uses TRBV11-2 and TRBJ2-1; 11 nucleotides match TRBD2. Germline V gene lookup returns CDR1 SGHAT and CDR2 FQNNGV. Trimming took 0 bases from V and 6 from J; bases not matched to a gene: 13. The CDR3 sequence is 19 residues long. The CDR3: CASSLDSGLAGGFRNEQFF. The CDR3 DNA follows: TGTGCCAGCAGCTTAGATTCAGGGCTAGCGGGGGGTTTTCGCAATGAGCAGTTCTTC.

The V call is TRBV11-2, the J call TRBJ2-1; D remains unclear. Germline V gene data show CDR1 as SGHAT and CDR2 as FQNNGV. The CDR3 sequence is 11 residues long. CDR3 residues: CATRSYNEQFF. Written as DNA, the CDR3 is TGTGCTACTCGTTCCTACAATGAGCAGTTCTTC.

The chain joins TRBV10-3 to TRBJ2-3; 8 bases match TRBD2. Per germline, CDR1 ENHRY and CDR2 SYGVKD. This CDR3 has 14 amino acids. V lost 6 bases to trimming and J lost 6 bases; unmatched junction nucleotides: 8. The CDR3 loop reads CAISPGGPADTQYF. As DNA, the CDR3 is TGTGCCATCAGCCCGGGGGGGCCAGCGGATACGCAGTATTTT.

The chain has TRBV6-6 and TRBJ1-5; 7 nucleotides match TRBD1. Per the germline V gene, CDR1 is MNHNY and CDR2 is SVGAGI (reference sequence). This CDR3 is built from 14 residues. With V trimmed by 5 bases and J by 5 bases, 6 bases remained unmatched. The CDR3 bases are TGTGCCAGCAGTAAGGGACAGAGAGATCAGCCCCAGCATTTT. Translated: CASSKGQRDQPQHF.

The rearrangement joins TRBV6-5 to TRBJ1-1; tentatively, D is TRBD1 (5 bases). The germline V gene has CDR1 MNHEY and CDR2 SVGAGI. V shed 2 bases and J shed 0 bases, with 10 bases lying between them. This CDR3 has 15 amino acids. The CDR3 is CASSYGGNMNTEAFF. The CDR3 region has the DNA TGTGCCAGCAGTTACGGGGGGAACATGAACACTGAAGCTTTCTTT.

The V gene is TRBV28, the J gene TRBJ2-7, with 8 positions matching TRBD1. Germline V gene sequence: CDR1 MDHEN, CDR2 SYDVKM. J gave up 0 bases and V 4 bases, and 11 bases lay outside the gene matches. The CDR3 consists of 17 residues. The CDR3 coding sequence is TGTGCCAGCAGTTCCCTCTCACAGGGGGTCAGCTCCTACGAGCAGTACTTC. It specifies CASSSLSQGVSSYEQYF.

The chain uses TRBV28 and TRBJ2-7, with D possibly matching TRBD2 (5 bases). Germline lookup yields CDR1 MDHEN and CDR2 SYDVKM. The CDR3 is 13 amino acids. Trimming took 8 bases from V and 7 from J, leaving 18 bases between them. The CDR3 sequence is CASRYGRVGEQYF. DNA for the CDR3: TGTGCCAGCCGTTACGGGCGGGTTGGGGAGCAGTACTTC.

This chain uses TRBV4-3 with TRBJ1-2; D ambiguous. The CDR3 runs to 13 residues. V shed 4 bases and J shed 6 bases, with 12 bases lying between them. Per germline, CDR1 LGHNA and CDR2 YSLEER. The CDR3 sequence: CASSRPDGHGYTF. The CDR3 region has the DNA TGCGCCAGCAGCCGACCGGACGGACATGGCTACACCTTC.